This T cell receptor beta chain derives from a study of vaccination and CD4 T cells after COVID-19. As for the study in general: Investigators took post-vaccine samples a median 72 days after dose two, within a range of 14 to 241.

This clonotype has only a few counts. As yet, its antigen is unknown. The assay that was used to sequence DNA from cultured CD4+ T cells was the Oncomine TCR Beta short-read assay. Using its own MiXCR run on the PCR reads, TCRdb lists one record per CDR3 protein. This sample has about 10,000 distinct CDR3 sequences, with more than 25% found just once. Treatment specified: approximately 11-day PBMC culture with coronavirus spike peptide pools or control peptides (ViraFEST assay). The CDR3 is 16 amino acids. Germline values: CDR1 SGHTA, CDR2 FQGTGA. With 1 base clipped from V and 3 bases from J, the junction kept 7 bases outside the gene matches.

The TCR was taken from a human donor with COVID-19. The chain joins TRBV7-3 to TRBJ2-5; TRBD2 matches 8 bases. The sample was cultured CD4+ T cells from blood. CDR3 sequence reads: CASSLSLGAGEETQYF. CDR3 coding DNA: TGTGCCAGCAGCTTAAGTTTGGGAGCGGGGGAAGAGACCCAGTACTTC.